This TCR beta chain was recovered during a study of cytotoxic CD8 clonotypes in ibrutinib-treated CLL. The CDR3 has 15 residues. Trimming cost V 4 bases and J 5 bases, with 16 bases left between them. Germline assignment: CDR1 SGDLS and CDR2 YYNGEE. Method: immunoSEQ multiplex PCR; TCRdb's copy keeps in-frame clones and lacks some. The sample comprises roughly 250,000 clones, 70% of which are singletons, and less than 20% rests with the top ten. The sequence was collected from a human donor with chronic lymphocytic leukemia. The gene calls are TRBV9 and TRBJ1-5; D not resolved. This sample comprised PBMCs, obtained after 24 months of ibrutinib treatment. In DNA, the CDR3 is TGTGCCAGCAGCCTCTCGGAGGCGCCCCATCAGCCCCAGCATTTT. This encodes CASSLSEAPHQPQHF. The whole variable domain, filled in from reference TRBV9 and TRBJ1-5, reads DSGVTQTPKHLITATGQRVTLRCSPRSGDLSVYWYQQSLDQGLQFLIQYYNGEERAKGNILERFSAQQFPDLHSELNLSSLELGDSALYFCASSLSEAPHQPQHFGDGTRLSIL.